This T cell receptor (beta chain) was identified during a study of siplizumab effects on memory and regulatory T cells. The V end was cut by 6 bases, the J end by 4 bases, with 15 bases between. The CDR3 covers 15 residues. Germline-derived CDR1 and CDR2 are MGHDK and SYGVNS. The assay was immunoSEQ multiplex PCR, and TCRdb's table has in-frame clones only and misses some. The table lists 90,000 to 110,000 clones, just over 90% of them singletons, with about 0.34% in the top ten. This receptor was obtained from a human donor in good health. The sequenced material came from CD4+ T cells sorted from blood. The chain is built from TRBV25-1 and TRBJ1-4; TRBD1 might be the D (6 bases). In nucleotides, the CDR3 is TGTGCCAGCAGCGAGCCAGGGGCCTATAATGAAAAACTGTTTTTT. Translation gives CASSEPGAYNEKLFF.